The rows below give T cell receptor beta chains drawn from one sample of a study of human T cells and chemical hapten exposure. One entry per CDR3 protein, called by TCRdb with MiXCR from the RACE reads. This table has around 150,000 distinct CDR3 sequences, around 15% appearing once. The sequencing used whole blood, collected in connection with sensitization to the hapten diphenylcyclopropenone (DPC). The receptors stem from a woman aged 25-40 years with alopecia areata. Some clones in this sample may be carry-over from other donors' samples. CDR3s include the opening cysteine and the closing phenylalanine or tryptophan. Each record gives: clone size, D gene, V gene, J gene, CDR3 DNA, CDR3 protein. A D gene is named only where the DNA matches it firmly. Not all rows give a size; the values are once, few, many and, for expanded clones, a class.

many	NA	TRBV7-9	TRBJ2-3	TGTGCCAGCAGCCGCCCCGATGGCACAGATACGCAGTATTTT	CASSRPDGTDTQYF
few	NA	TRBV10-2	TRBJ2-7	TGCGCCAGCAGTGAACAAGCCTACGAGCAGTACTTC	CASSEQAYEQYF
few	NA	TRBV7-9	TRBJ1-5	TGTGCCAGCAGCTTGGCAGGGGAGGGCAATCAGCCCCAGCATTTT	CASSLAGEGNQPQHF
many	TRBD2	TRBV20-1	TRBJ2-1	TGCAGTGCTCCCACTAGCGGGGGGGCGTATGAGCAGTTCTTC	CSAPTSGGAYEQFF
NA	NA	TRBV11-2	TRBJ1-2	TGTGCCAGCAGCTTAGGTATGGGAGGAGGCTACACCTTC	CASSLGMGGGYTF
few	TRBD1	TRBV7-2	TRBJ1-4	TGTGCCAGCAGCCCACAGGGGATCGCTAATGAAAAACTGTTTTTT	CASSPQGIANEKLFF
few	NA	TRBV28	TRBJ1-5	TGTGCCAGCAGTTCCCCCTCCCCGGAAGCCCAGCCCCAGCATTTT	CASSSPSPEAQPQHF
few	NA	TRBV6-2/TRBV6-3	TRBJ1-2	TGTGCCAGCAGCAATGCCGTGAGGGAATCGTATGGCTACACCTTC	CASSNAVRESYGYTF
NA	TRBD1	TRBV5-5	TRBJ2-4	TGTGCCAGCAGTAGCCTGGGACAGGGGGTCTACATTCAGTACTTC	CASSSLGQGVYIQYF
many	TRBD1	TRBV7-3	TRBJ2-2	TGTGCCAGCAGCCCACAGGGGTCGACCGGGGAGCTGTTTTTT	CASSPQGSTGELFF
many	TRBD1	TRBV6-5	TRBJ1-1	TGTGCCAGCAGTCCAAGGACAGGGGGCCCTGAAGCTTTCTTT	CASSPRTGGPEAFF
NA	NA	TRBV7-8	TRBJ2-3	TGTGCCAGCAGCTCCCCTACAGCCGCAGATACGCAGTATTTT	CASSSPTAADTQYF
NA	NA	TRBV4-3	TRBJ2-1	TGCGCCAGCGGGTTTGGGTTAAATGAGCAGTTCTTC	CASGFGLNEQFF
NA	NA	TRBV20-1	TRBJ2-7	TGCAGTGCTAGAGATCGGACGGGAAGCGAGCAGTACTTC	CSARDRTGSEQYF
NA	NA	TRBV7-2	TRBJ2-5	TGTGCCAGCAGCTTATGGGCTAGGGCAGCCCAAGAGACCCAGTACTTC	CASSLWARAAQETQYF
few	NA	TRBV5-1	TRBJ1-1	TGCGCCAGCAGCCCCGAGGGGAGGACTGCCGCTTTCTTT	CASSPEGRTAAFF
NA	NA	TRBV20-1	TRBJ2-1	TGCAGTGCTAGAGACGCTCGAGGAGAGGTCGGGCAGTTCTTC	CSARDARGEVGQFF
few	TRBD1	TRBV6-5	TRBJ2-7	TGTGCCAGCAGTCCATGGACAGGGGGTGTTTACGAGCAGTACTTC	CASSPWTGGVYEQYF
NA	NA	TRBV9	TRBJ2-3	TGTGCCAGCAGCGTAGGCCAGGAAGATACGCAGTATTTT	CASSVGQEDTQYF
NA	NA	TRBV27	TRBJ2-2	TGTGCCAGCAAGACTGACGCGAACACCGGGGAGCTGTTTTTT	CASKTDANTGELFF
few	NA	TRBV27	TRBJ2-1	TGTGCCAGCAGTTTTGGGCGGTCCAGCTCCTACAATGAGCAGTTCTTC	CASSFGRSSSYNEQFF
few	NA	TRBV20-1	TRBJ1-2	TGCAGTGCTAATACAGGGAATGATGGCTACACCTTC	CSANTGNDGYTF
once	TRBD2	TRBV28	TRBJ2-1	TGTGCCAGCAGGCCGAGCGGGAGGGCCGCAAATGAGCAGTTCTTC	CASRPSGRAANEQFF
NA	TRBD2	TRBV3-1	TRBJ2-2	TGTGCCAGCAGCCAAGTCGGGACTAGCCTCACCGGGGAGCTGTTTTTT	CASSQVGTSLTGELFF
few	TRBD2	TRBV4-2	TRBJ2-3	TGTGCCAGCAGCCCCGCCGAGCGGGGGAGCACAGATACGCAGTATTTT	CASSPAERGSTDTQYF
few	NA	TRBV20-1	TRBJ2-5	TGCAGTGCTAGAGTGTCGGGGGCGGAGACCCAGTACTTC	CSARVSGAETQYF
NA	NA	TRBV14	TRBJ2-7	TGTGCCAGCAGCCAAGACTCCGGACCCCCTTTCGGTGAGCAGTACTTC	CASSQDSGPPFGEQYF
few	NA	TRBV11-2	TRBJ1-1	TGTGCCAGCAGCTTAGATCCACGGCACAGGGAAGATACTTTCTTT	CASSLDPRHREDTFF
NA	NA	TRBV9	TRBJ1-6	TGTGCCAGCAGCGTAGGGGACACCAGTTCACCCCTCCACTTT	CASSVGDTSSPLHF
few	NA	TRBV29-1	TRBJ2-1	TGCAGCGTGACCCCAGAGTCCTACAATGAGCAGTTCTTC	CSVTPESYNEQFF
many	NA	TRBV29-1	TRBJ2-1	TGCAGCCCCCTATACGGGGGCGATGAGCAGTTCTTC	CSPLYGGDEQFF
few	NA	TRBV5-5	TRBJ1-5	TGTGCCGTCAGGGGAGGTGGCAATCAGCCCCAGCATTTT	CAVRGGGNQPQHF